The 25 T cell receptor beta chains reported below all come from one sample, sequenced in a study of T cells after posttransplantation cyclophosphamide. The data were produced by immunoSEQ multiplex PCR, yet TCRdb's version contains in-frame clones alone and is incomplete. The repertoire yields roughly 49,000 clones, none seen only once; the top ten contain around 2.2%. Material: PBMCs. The receptors were gathered from a man in his forties in good health, CMV-negative, and a related stem cell transplant donor.

This clone has ten or more counts. V and J are TRBV27 and TRBJ2-1, with 9 bases matching TRBD1. Germline V CDR1 and CDR2: MNHEY, SMNVEV (reference sequence). Trimming at V came to 2 bases and at J to 4 bases, leaving 6 bases not matched to a gene. This CDR3 contains 16 residues. Written as DNA, the CDR3 is TGTGCCAGCAGTTTAGGATCGGGACAGGGATACAATGAGCAGTTCTTC. Translation gives CASSLGSGQGYNEQFF.

This clone was found many times. The chain has TRBV11-3 and TRBJ2-3, with TRBD2 matching 15 bases. J gave up 5 bases and V 4 bases, and 7 bases lay outside the gene matches. This CDR3 has 17 amino acids. Germline V gene sequence: CDR1 SGHNT, CDR2 YENEEA. The CDR3 is CASSSGLAGGIIDTQYF. The CDR3 region has the DNA TGTGCCAGCAGCTCGGGACTAGCGGGAGGTATAATAGATACGCAGTATTTT. The full variable domain, with the rest looked up from reference TRBV11-3 and TRBJ2-3, is EAGVVQSPRYKIIEKKQPVAFWCNPISGHNTLYWYLQNLGQGPELLIRYENEEAVDDSQLPKDRFSAERLKGVDSTLKIQPAELGDSAVYLCASSSGLAGGIIDTQYFGPGTRLTVL.

This clone was detected many times. This chain links TRBV11-2 with TRBJ2-7; TRBD2 agrees at 11 bases. CDR3 length equals 17 residues. Germline V CDR1 and CDR2: SGHAT, FQNNGV. The V and J ends lost 1 base and 3 bases, in that order; junction bases with no gene match: 8. The DNA of the CDR3 is TGTGCCAGCAGCTTAGTTAATAGCGGGAGGGGAAGCTACGAGCAGTACTTC. Translating gives CASSLVNSGRGSYEQYF.

This clone was counted ten times or more. This chain joins TRBV27 and TRBJ1-1; D gene unclear. In germline, CDR1 is MNHEY, CDR2 SMNVEV (reference sequence). V was clipped by 7 bases and J by 5 bases, with 17 bases between them. This CDR3 comprises 14 residues. In nucleotides, the CDR3 is TGTGCCAGCACCCCCTCTTTGACGGGGACTGAAGCTTTCTTT. Translated, it gives CASTPSLTGTEAFF.

This clone has a count of ten or more. V usage is TRBV9 and J usage is TRBJ2-1; D is perhaps TRBD2 (6 bases). V gave up 0 bases and J gave up 4 bases, with 8 bases separating them. Germline CDR1 is SGDLS and CDR2 is YYNGEE. This CDR3 comprises 14 residues. The CDR3 spells CASSVEGTYNEQFF. DNA for the CDR3: TGTGCCAGCAGCGTAGAAGGGACTTACAATGAGCAGTTCTTC.

This clone was counted ten times or more. The chain joins TRBV27 to TRBJ2-7, with TRBD2 identical over 8 bases. This CDR3 is 17 amino acids long. Germline values: CDR1 MNHEY, CDR2 SMNVEV (reference sequence). J lost 2 bases, V lost 2 bases, and 11 bases had no gene match. CDR3 sequence (DNA): TGTGCCAGCAGTTTAGGACTAGCTGGGAGCTTCACCTACGAGCAGTACTTC. Protein: CASSLGLAGSFTYEQYF.

This clone was counted ten times or more. The rearrangement joins TRBV28 to TRBJ2-7, with 12 bases fitting TRBD2. Germline lookup yields CDR1 MDHEN and CDR2 SYDVKM. The junction had 3 bases not matched to a gene; V was cut back by 3 bases and J by 6 bases. This CDR3 spans 14 amino acids. CDR3 loop: CASSLTSGRSEQYF. CDR3 sequence (DNA): TGTGCCAGCAGTTTGACTAGCGGGAGAAGCGAGCAGTACTTC.

The chain recombines TRBV9 with TRBJ2-7; the D is unclear. Germline V gene sequence: CDR1 SGDLS, CDR2 YYNGEE. This CDR3 is 12 amino acids long. The V end was cut by 4 bases, the J end by 4 bases, with 9 bases between. The CDR3 protein is CASSPESYEQYF. The CDR3, as DNA: TGTGCCAGCAGCCCTGAGAGTTACGAGCAGTACTTC.

The chain carries TRBV7-2 and TRBJ1-6, with a weak D call TRBD1 (5 bases). CDR1 is SGHTA and CDR2 is FQGNSA in the germline V gene. Trimming took off 4 bases at V and 0 bases at J, with 16 bases between the two ends. The CDR3 extends over 18 amino acids. CDR3 sequence (DNA): TGTGCCAGCAGCTCACAGGTCCCCCCGAGCTCCTATAATTCACCCCTCCACTTT. Its translation is CASSSQVPPSSYNSPLHF.

This clone was counted ten times or more. V and J are TRBV6-5 and TRBJ2-7; the D gene is possibly TRBD1 (6 bases). Trimming took 6 bases from V and 4 from J, leaving 16 bases between them. The CDR3 loop spans 14 amino acids. In germline, CDR1 is MNHEY, CDR2 SVGAGI. The CDR3 DNA follows: TGTGCCAGCAGAAGAGAACAGGGCCCATACGAGCAGTACTTC. It codes for CASRREQGPYEQYF.

Many counts were recorded for this clone. This rearrangement joins TRBV30 to TRBJ2-7, with 11 positions matching TRBD2. Trimming at V came to 3 bases and at J to 4 bases, leaving 5 bases not matched to a gene. This CDR3 comprises 14 residues. Germline V gene lookup returns CDR1 GTSNPN and CDR2 SVGIG (reference sequence). The CDR3 sequence is CAWSRLAGIYEQYF. The CDR3, as DNA: TGTGCCTGGAGCCGACTAGCGGGGATTTACGAGCAGTACTTC.

This clone has ten or more counts. Here the CDR3 DNA reads TGTGCCAGCGGGGACCCGGGGGACTATGGCTACACCTTC. Residues: CASGDPGDYGYTF. The chain couples TRBV28 to TRBJ1-2; D perhaps matches TRBD1 (5 bases). This CDR3 is built from 13 residues. V lost 8 bases, J lost 3 bases, and 13 bases lay in between. Per the germline V gene, CDR1 is MDHEN and CDR2 is SYDVKM.

This clone was found many times. The V call is TRBV7-2, the J call TRBJ1-1, with D hard to call. Germline loops: CDR1 SGHTA, CDR2 FQGNSA. Trimming took off 1 base at V and 5 bases at J, with 11 bases between the two ends. There are 14 residues in the CDR3. The CDR3, as DNA: TGTGCCAGCAGCTTAGACGGGATTGGGACTGAAGCTTTCTTT. The encoded protein is CASSLDGIGTEAFF.

This clone was counted ten times or more. The chain is built from TRBV28 and TRBJ2-7, with 7 nucleotides matching TRBD2. CDR1 is MDHEN, CDR2 SYDVKM, per germline. The CDR3 covers 17 residues. The V gene end was trimmed by 3 bases and the J gene end by 2 bases; junction bases not matched to a gene: 13. This chain's CDR3 is CASSFGASGLLAYEQYF. As DNA, the CDR3 is TGTGCCAGCAGTTTTGGGGCTAGCGGTTTGTTAGCCTACGAGCAGTACTTC.

This clone was seen at least ten times. The chain links TRBV28 to TRBJ2-7; TRBD2 agrees at 11 bases. J lost 4 bases, V lost 6 bases, and 2 bases had no gene match. The V gene's germline CDR1 is MDHEN and CDR2 SYDVKM. The length of the CDR3 is 13 residues. CDR3 DNA: TGTGCCAGCAGAGGGACTAGCGGTTACGAGCAGTACTTC. Its protein is CASRGTSGYEQYF.

This clone came up many times. CDR3 bases: TGCGCCAGCATCCCGCTAGCGGGAGGCACAAATGAGCAGTTCTTC. This codes for CASIPLAGGTNEQFF. The J gene is TRBJ2-1, the V gene TRBV5-1, with 11 bases that match TRBD2. Germline V gives CDR1 SGHRS, CDR2 YFSETQ. With V trimmed by 6 bases and J by 7 bases, 9 bases remained unmatched. The CDR3 is 15 residues long.

In its sample, this clone was seen many times. At one end the junction does not follow the germline gene, possibly because of a read error. This chain links TRBV11-2 with TRBJ2-3, with D possibly TRBD2 on 6 matching bases. Germline V gene lookup returns CDR1 SGHAT and CDR2 FQNNGV. The CDR3 has 14 amino acids. CDR3: CASSLDGEAGALEF. In nucleotides, the CDR3 is TGTGCCAGCAGCTTAGACGGGGAAGCGGGTGCGTTGGAATTT.

The chain recombines TRBV27 with TRBJ2-1; TRBD2 matches at 8 bases. Germline trimming cut 5 bases from V and 5 bases from J; bases unmatched to any gene: 11. CDR1 and CDR2 from the germline V gene are MNHEY and SMNVEV (reference sequence). CDR3 length equals 16 residues. In DNA, the CDR3 is TGTGCCAGCAGTGCCCCGGGACTAGTCCGCGACAATGAGCAGTTCTTC. This sequence encodes CASSAPGLVRDNEQFF.

This clone was found many times. This sequence joins TRBV7-6 and TRBJ2-7; 10 bases align to TRBD1. This CDR3 has 15 residues. CDR1 is SGHVS, CDR2 FNYEAQ, per germline. V dropped 1 base and J dropped 2; count of bases not matched to a gene: 2. The CDR3 is CASSLGGTGAYEQYF. The DNA of the CDR3 is TGTGCCAGCAGCTTAGGGGGGACAGGGGCCTACGAGCAGTACTTC.

This clone appeared many times. J is TRBJ2-3 and V is TRBV18; D is perhaps TRBD1 (7 bases). The V gene's germline CDR1 is KGHSH and CDR2 LQKENI. The CDR3 loop spans 16 amino acids. With 3 bases removed from V and 6 bases from J, the gap between germline ends came to 19 bases. The CDR3 is CASSPQGGVLPDTQYF. CDR3 coding DNA: TGTGCCAGCTCACCCCAGGGGGGCGTGTTACCTGATACGCAGTATTTT.

This clone was seen ten or more times. The chain is built from TRBV18 and TRBJ1-5, with 8 bases that match TRBD1. The CDR3 runs to 15 residues. Unmatched junction bases numbered 7, after V lost 5 bases and J lost 4 bases. Germline lookup yields CDR1 KGHSH and CDR2 LQKENI. CDR3 nucleotides: TGTGCCAGCTCAAACGGACAGGGCGCTAATCAGCCCCAGCATTTT. This translates into CASSNGQGANQPQHF.

The table lists this clone with a few counts. This chain uses TRBV28 with TRBJ2-2; 9 nucleotides match TRBD2. V lost 5 bases and J lost 3; bases outside the gene matches: 10. Germline-derived CDR1 and CDR2 are MDHEN and SYDVKM. The CDR3 contains 17 residues. The CDR3 bases are TGTGCCAGCAGTCCAACCGGCCTAGCGGGATACACCGGGGAGCTGTTTTTT. Amino acid sequence: CASSPTGLAGYTGELFF.

This clone showed up just a few times. The chain uses TRBV6-5 and TRBJ1-2; TRBD1 matches 7 bases. Unmatched junction bases numbered 5, after V lost 4 bases and J lost 6 bases. This CDR3 has 13 amino acids. From germline, CDR1 is MNHEY and CDR2 SVGAGI. The CDR3 spells CASSWGQTNGYTF. The CDR3 nucleotides read TGTGCCAGCAGTTGGGGACAGACCAATGGCTACACCTTC.

This clone was observed at least ten times. This sequence joins TRBV5-1 and TRBJ1-3; 9 nucleotides line up with TRBD1. The germline V gene has CDR1 SGHRS and CDR2 YFSETQ. The V and J ends lost 7 bases and 8 bases, in that order; junction bases with no gene match: 10. CDR3 length: 14 amino acids. The CDR3 sequence: CASGSTGGADTIYF. CDR3 nucleotide sequence: TGCGCCAGCGGATCCACAGGGGGCGCGGACACCATATATTTT.

This clone was seen at least ten times. V usage is TRBV19 and J usage is TRBJ1-4, with TRBD1 as a possible D gene (5 bases). The V and J ends lost 6 bases and 8 bases respectively, with 19 bases between them. The CDR3 is 15 amino acids. The V gene's germline CDR1 is LNHDA and CDR2 SQIVND (reference sequence). CDR3 in amino acids: CASSPLAGREEKLFF. CDR3 DNA sequence: TGTGCCAGTAGCCCATTGGCAGGGCGGGAGGAAAAACTGTTTTTT.